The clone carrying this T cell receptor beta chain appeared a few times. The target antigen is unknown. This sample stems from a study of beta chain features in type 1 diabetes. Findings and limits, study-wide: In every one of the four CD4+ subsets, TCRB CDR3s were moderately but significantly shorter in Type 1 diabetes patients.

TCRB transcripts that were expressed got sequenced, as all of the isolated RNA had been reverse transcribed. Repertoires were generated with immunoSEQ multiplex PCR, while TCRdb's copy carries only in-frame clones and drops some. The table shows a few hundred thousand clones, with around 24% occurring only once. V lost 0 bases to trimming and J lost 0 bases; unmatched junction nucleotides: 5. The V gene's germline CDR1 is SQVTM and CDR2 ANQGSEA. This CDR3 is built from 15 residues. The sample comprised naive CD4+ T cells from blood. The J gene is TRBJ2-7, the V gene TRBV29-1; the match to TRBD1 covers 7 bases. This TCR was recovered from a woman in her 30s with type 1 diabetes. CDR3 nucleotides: TGCAGCGTTGAAGACCCACAGGGGCTCTCCTACGAGCAGTACTTC. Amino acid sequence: CSVEDPQGLSYEQYF.